This T cell receptor (beta chain) is drawn from a study of Graves' ophthalmopathy and Graves' hyperthyroidism (dated by TCRdb to 2016 to 2018). Background on the whole study: Peripheral blood was collected at initial diagnosis, prior to any treatment. The study used TCR beta repertoire signatures to distinguish Graves' ophthalmopathy from Graves' hyperthyroidism and to predict progression to ophthalmopathy. In total, 135 blood samples were TCR-sequenced: 40 to 45 ophthalmopathy, approximately 80 hyperthyroidism and roughly 17 hyperthyroidism-to-ophthalmopathy patients. To explore V-J signatures that distinguish ophthalmopathy from hyperthyroidism, a discovery set of about a hundred patients was enrolled, made up of about 40 with ophthalmopathy and some 56 with stable hyperthyroidism. An independent validation cohort was composed of about 20 hyperthyroidism patients and roughly 16 patients who later progressed from hyperthyroidism to ophthalmopathy. In roughly 6 hyperthyroidism patients, the T-cell repertoires found in thyroid tissue were compared with those found in blood. Following sampling, methimazole starting at 30 mg daily was administered to hyperthyroidism patients, and high-dose intravenous methylprednisolone was administered to ophthalmopathy patients. The 100 or so discovery patients were randomly split 7:3 into training and test sets.

Summary of the overall study and its limitations: Most expanded thyroid clonotypes with a frequency above 0.001 also appeared in blood, which suggests that blood repertoires may reflect the immune response in the thyroid. The 13-signature model separated ophthalmopathy from stable hyperthyroidism with about 86% sensitivity and about 84% specificity in cross-validation, and 80%/75% in the test set. In validation, the model predicted ophthalmopathy progression with about 70% sensitivity and around 72% specificity; about a dozen predicted patients were CT-confirmed with GO in a median of approximately 6.2 months. No statistical method was used to set the sample size in advance, and the investigators knew which group each participant was assigned to.

For repertoire sequencing, TCR beta CDR3 regions were amplified from RNA transcripts. A first-round RT-PCR used HTBI primers with the Qiagen OneStep RT-PCR kit, followed by a second-round multiplex PCR, size selection and purification. Libraries were sequenced on an Illumina HiSeq2000 using paired-end 100 bp reads. Per the authors' processing: SOAPnuke was used to process the reads, removing any read that contained adapters or uncalled bases, had a mean Phred below 15, or lacked an exact match to the constant primer or identifier. High-quality paired reads were merged with COPE v1.2.5. Each unique nucleotide sequence was defined as a clonotype, and clonotypes were aligned to IMGT TRB V, D and J references with MiTCR v1.1. Only V-J combinations with frequency above 0.0001 were analysed, covering over 98% of repertoires. A TCR clonal expansion and chaos score per V-J combination was defined as the ratio of F50 clonal expansion to chaos observed in the TCRdist matrix. Welch's t-statistics and random forest were used to reduce the features to about twelve V-J combinations, which were then used as input to a naive Bayes classifier. The similarity between thyroid and blood repertoires was quantified using the Morisita-Horn index. TCRdb reanalyzed the raw reads on its own, using fastp at Q25 for trimming and MiXCR for clone calling, and kept in-frame beta chains. Rows with a matching CDR3 protein are joined into one entry that keeps the most common DNA and genes. TCRdb, rather than the study authors, made the V and J calls. In all, the sample holds approximately 500,000 distinct CDR3 sequences, and around an eighth of those were seen once. The biggest ten clones account for 9.5% to 10% of the sample.

Patients with ophthalmopathy had moderately to severely active disease, with a Clinical Activity Score of 3 or more, a NOSPECS grade of 4 or more, and a disease duration of less than 3 months. Patients with other autoimmune diseases, uncontrolled infections, pregnancy or lactation were excluded. Diagnosis was based on clinical symptoms, serum thyroxine, TRAb, thyroid ultrasound and orbital computed tomography. Ficoll-Paque density gradient centrifugation was used to isolate PBMCs from approximately 10 ml of fresh peripheral blood. Trizol reagent was used to extract the total RNA, and its quality was then checked on an Agilent 2100 Bioanalyzer. This clonotype was detected ten times or more. Its antigen is unknown. No much larger clone is present one base from it, and per-base qualities are unavailable. Taken from cysteine to phenylalanine, the CDR3 has 15 residues. The read is trimmed to its CDR3 DNA, 45 bases read in frame from base 1. CDR1 and CDR2 are drawn from the germline V gene (reference sequence): LNHDA, SQIVND. Trimming removed 6 bases from V and 4 bases from J; the gene matches leave 9 bases unexplained.

Here the chain combines TRBV19 and TRBJ2-7; the junction holds 10 bases that match TRBD1. The sequence was collected from a woman in her twenties or thirties with Graves' ophthalmopathy. Donor details come from another sample of the same person, matched by shared clones. The sequenced sample consisted of blood. The base sequence is TGTGCCAGTAGCCCCGGACAGGGGGGTGGTTACGAGCAGTACTTC. Its protein reads: CASSPGQGGGYEQYF.